Below, 10 T cell receptor beta chains from the same sample are listed, as sequenced in a study of cytomegalovirus exposure and HLA in healthy donors. Use of 60 Vbeta and 13 Jbeta primers characterized the PCR. Profiled with immunoSEQ multiplex PCR; TCRdb holds only in-frame clones, not every one. Here the sample spans about 120,000 clones, 70% to 80% being singletons. Material: PBMCs. The receptors were sampled from a woman in her thirties or forties in good health and CMV-seropositive.

The V gene is TRBV12-2, the J gene TRBJ2-1; TRBD1 reflects the table's D call only, with no check against the DNA. TRBV12-2 is deemed a pseudogene. This CDR3 has 13 residues. CDR3 sequence: CASRSFQDNEQFF. The CDR3 bases are TGTGCAAGTCGCTCCTTCCAGGACAATGAGCAGTTCTTC.

V and J are TRBV5-1 and TRBJ2-3; 7 bases align to TRBD1. Germline V gene lookup returns CDR1 SGHRS and CDR2 YFSETQ. The CDR3 has 13 amino acids. Trimming took 5 bases from V and 5 from J; bases not matched to a gene: 5. CDR3 residues: CASRPTGVDTQYF. The CDR3 DNA follows: TGCGCCAGCAGACCAACAGGGGTAGATACGCAGTATTTT.

V is TRBV29-1 and J is TRBJ2-1; 12 nucleotides match TRBD2. The V gene's germline CDR1 is SQVTM and CDR2 ANQGSEA. This CDR3 region has 16 residues. V dropped 6 bases and J dropped 4; count of bases not matched to a gene: 10. The CDR3 DNA is TGCAGCGTGGACTGGACTAGCGGGGAAGTGTACAATGAGCAGTTCTTC. It is translated as CSVDWTSGEVYNEQFF.

The chain employs TRBV6-6 and TRBJ1-2, with 7 bases that match TRBD1. CDR3 length: 14 amino acids. Germline CDR1 MNHNY, CDR2 SVGAGI (reference sequence). V lost 7 bases, J lost 2 bases, and 7 bases stayed unmatched. The CDR3 is CASILDRQNYGYTF. CDR3 in DNA: TGTGCCAGCATCCTGGACAGGCAGAACTATGGCTACACCTTC.

This clone has more than one count but fewer than ten. The V and J genes are TRBV4-1 and TRBJ2-3, with 7 positions matching TRBD1. The ends lost 4 bases at V and 2 bases at J; junction bases unmatched: 6. Germline-derived CDR1 and CDR2 are MGHRA and YSYEKL. The CDR3 is made up of 15 amino acids. CDR3 bases: TGCGCCAGCAGCCTTAGACAGGGCACCACAGATACGCAGTATTTT. Residues: CASSLRQGTTDTQYF.

A few counts support this clone. This sequence joins TRBV29-1 and TRBJ1-1; D is possibly TRBD1 (6 bases). CDR1 SQVTM and CDR2 ANQGSEA come from the germline V gene. V gave up 2 bases and J gave up 5 bases, with 15 bases separating them. The CDR3 runs to 14 residues. The CDR3 DNA reads as TGCAGCGTTGAAATACGGACAGAGAGAACTGAAGCTTTCTTT. This translates into CSVEIRTERTEAFF.

The rearrangement links TRBV4-1 to TRBJ1-2; D gene uncertain. Trimming took off 4 bases at V and 8 bases at J, with 20 bases between the two ends. The CDR3 length is 15 residues. The germline CDR1 and CDR2 sequences are MGHRA and YSYEKL. The CDR3 region is CASSPQEGGSGGYTF. The CDR3 DNA follows: TGCGCCAGCAGCCCCCAAGAAGGAGGGTCGGGAGGCTACACCTTC.

This sequence joins TRBV4-1 and TRBJ1-1, with 8 bases fitting TRBD1. The CDR3 totals 15 residues. CDR1 and CDR2 (germline): MGHRA, YSYEKL. Trimming removed 2 bases from V and 1 base from J; junction bases left unmatched: 3. CDR3 coding DNA: TGCGCCAGCAGCCAACAAGGACAGGGGAACACTGAAGCTTTCTTT. It is translated as CASSQQGQGNTEAFF.

The gene calls are TRBV12-5 and TRBJ2-7, with D maybe TRBD1 (6 bases). CDR1 and CDR2 from the germline V gene are LGHNT and FRNRAP. Deletions cut 2 bases from V and 4 bases from J, with 9 bases between. CDR3 length: 13 amino acids. CDR3 loop: CASGLNTGYEQYF. The CDR3 nucleotides are TGTGCTAGTGGTTTGAATACAGGGTACGAGCAGTACTTC.

In nucleotides, the CDR3 is TGCGCCAGCAGCCAAGGGACTACTAACACCGGGGAGCTGTTTTTT. Protein product: CASSQGTTNTGELFF. The gene calls are TRBV4-1 and TRBJ2-2; possibly TRBD2 for D (6 bases). The CDR3 is 15 amino acids. Germline V gene data show CDR1 as MGHRA and CDR2 as YSYEKL. V was cut by 1 base and J by 2 bases, with 8 bases left in between.